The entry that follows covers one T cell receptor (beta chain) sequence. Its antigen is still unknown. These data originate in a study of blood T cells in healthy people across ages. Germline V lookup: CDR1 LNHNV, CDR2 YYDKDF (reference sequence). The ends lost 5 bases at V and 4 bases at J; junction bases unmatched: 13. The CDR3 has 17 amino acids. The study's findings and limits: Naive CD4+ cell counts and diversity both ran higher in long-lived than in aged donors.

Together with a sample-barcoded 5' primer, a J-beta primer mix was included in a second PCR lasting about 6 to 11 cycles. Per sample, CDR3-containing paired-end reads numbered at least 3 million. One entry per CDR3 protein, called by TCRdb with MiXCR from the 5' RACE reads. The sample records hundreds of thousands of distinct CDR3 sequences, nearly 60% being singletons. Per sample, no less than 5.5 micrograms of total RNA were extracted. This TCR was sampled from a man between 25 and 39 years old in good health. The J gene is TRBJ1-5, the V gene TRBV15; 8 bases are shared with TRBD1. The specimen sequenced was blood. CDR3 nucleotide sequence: TGTGCCACCAGCGAATTGAGGGGACAGGACCCGAATCAGCCCCAGCATTTT. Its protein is CATSELRGQDPNQPQHF.